Below, one T cell receptor (beta chain) is given with its context. Its antigen remains unknown. The record originates from a study of cytomegalovirus exposure and HLA in healthy donors. About the study: T cells numbering about 179 million yielded some 100 million unique TCR beta sequences in an earlier analysis. Study-level findings and limits: Being indistinguishable, some V segments were excluded, TRBV6-2 and TRBV6-3 among them. The authors considered a cluster of highly shared sequence variants likely to be a sequencing artifact. The sole available immune exposure information was CMV serostatus.

The CDR3 is 19 amino acids. The germline CDR1 and CDR2 sequences are SGHVS and FQNEAQ. J lost 0 bases, V lost 0 bases, and 8 bases had no gene match. With 60 Vbeta and 13 Jbeta primers, the PCR was carried out. Generated by immunoSEQ multiplex PCR, the TCRdb table keeps only in-frame clones and is missing some. Here the sample spans over 150,000 clones, roughly 79% being singletons. The chain has TRBV7-8 and TRBJ2-1; 10 bases align to TRBD2. The source material was PBMCs. This TCR derives from a woman in her fifties or sixties in good health and CMV-seronegative. Written as DNA, the CDR3 is TGTGCCAGCAGCTTAGCCGCGGGACTAGCGACAACCTCCTACAATGAGCAGTTCTTC. Translating gives CASSLAAGLATTSYNEQFF.